The TCR beta chain described here comes from a study of cytomegalovirus exposure and HLA in healthy donors. 60 Vbeta and 13 Jbeta primers were used in PCR. Sequencing was performed with immunoSEQ multiplex PCR; in TCRdb, only in-frame clones are kept and a portion is missing. This table has over 45,000 clones, roughly 83% appearing once. The CDR3 sequence is 14 residues long. Germline trimming cut 7 bases from V and 4 bases from J; bases unmatched to any gene: 4. The V gene's germline CDR1 is WNHNN and CDR2 SYGVQD (reference sequence). This TCR was sampled from a man younger than 45 in good health and CMV-seronegative. Sequencing was performed on PBMCs. The chain joins TRBV10-1 to TRBJ2-2, with TRBD1 matching over 9 bases. Here the CDR3 reads CASKGTGTTGELFF. In DNA, the CDR3 is TGCGCCAGCAAAGGGACAGGGACCACCGGGGAGCTGTTTTTT.